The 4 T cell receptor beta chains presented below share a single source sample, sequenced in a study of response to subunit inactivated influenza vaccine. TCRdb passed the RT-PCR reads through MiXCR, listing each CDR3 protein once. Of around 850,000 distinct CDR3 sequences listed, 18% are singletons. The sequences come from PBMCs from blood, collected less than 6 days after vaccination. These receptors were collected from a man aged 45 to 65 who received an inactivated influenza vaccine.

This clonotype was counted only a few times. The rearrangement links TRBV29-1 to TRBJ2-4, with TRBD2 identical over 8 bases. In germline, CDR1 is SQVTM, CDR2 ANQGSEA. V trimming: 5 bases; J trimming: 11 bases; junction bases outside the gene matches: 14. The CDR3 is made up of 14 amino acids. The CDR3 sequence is CSVRGGAGGVLQYF. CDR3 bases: TGCAGCGTTCGCGGGGGCGCGGGGGGAGTTCTTCAGTACTTC. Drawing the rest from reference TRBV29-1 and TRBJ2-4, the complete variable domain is SAVISQKPSRDICQRGTSLTIQCQVDSQVTMMFWYRQQPGQSLTLIATANQGSEATYESGFVIDKFPISRPNLTFSTLTVSNMSPEDSSIYLCSVRGGAGGVLQYFGAGTRLSVL.

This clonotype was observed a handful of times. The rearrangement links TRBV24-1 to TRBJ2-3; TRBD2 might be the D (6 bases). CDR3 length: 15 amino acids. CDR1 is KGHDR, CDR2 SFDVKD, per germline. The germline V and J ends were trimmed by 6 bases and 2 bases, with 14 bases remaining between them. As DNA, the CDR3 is TGTGCCACCAGTTTAGGCGCGGGAACCACAGATACGCAGTATTTT. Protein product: CATSLGAGTTDTQYF.

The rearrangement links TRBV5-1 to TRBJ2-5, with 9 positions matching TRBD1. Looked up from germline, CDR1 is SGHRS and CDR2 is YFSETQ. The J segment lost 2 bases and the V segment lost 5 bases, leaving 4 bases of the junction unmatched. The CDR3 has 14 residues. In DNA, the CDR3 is TGCGCCAGCAGTCGGGACAGGGAACAAGAGACCCAGTACTTC. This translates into CASSRDREQETQYF.

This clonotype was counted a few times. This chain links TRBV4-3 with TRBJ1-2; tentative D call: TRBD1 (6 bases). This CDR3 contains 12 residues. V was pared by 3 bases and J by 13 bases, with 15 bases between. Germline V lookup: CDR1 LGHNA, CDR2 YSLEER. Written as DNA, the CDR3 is TGCGCCAGCAGCCACGGTAACAGGGCGGTCACCTTC. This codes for CASSHGNRAVTF.